The sequence of this T cell receptor (beta chain) was determined in a study of T cells in localized non-small cell lung cancer. Notes on the study in general: The study found T cell clonality highest in uninvolved adjacent lung, above tumor.

The protocol was immunoSEQ multiplex PCR, while the TCRdb copy is restricted to in-frame clones and leaves out a portion. The repertoire holds 30,000 to 35,000 clones, with almost 90% as singletons. In the case of this clone: No antigen is known for it.

V trimming: 1 base; J trimming: 5 bases; junction bases outside the gene matches: 4. Germline V CDR1 and CDR2: LGHNT, FRNRAP. The CDR3 totals 16 residues. The rearrangement uses TRBV12-5 and TRBJ2-6; 8 nucleotides agree with TRBD1. The clonotype originates from a woman aged 35-75 years with stage I lung adenocarcinoma. Sequences were derived from peripheral blood, sampled before any cancer treatment. DNA for the CDR3: TGTGCTAGTGGTTTGGCAGGGGGCGAGAGGGCCAACGTCCTGACTTTC. Residues: CASGLAGGERANVLTF. The entire variable domain, with the rest obtained from reference TRBV12-5 and TRBJ2-6, is as follows: DARVTQTPRHKVTEMGQEVTMRCQPILGHNTVFWYRQTMMQGLELLAYFRNRAPLDDSGMPKDRFSAEMPDATLATLKIQPSEPRDSAVYFCASGLAGGERANVLTFGAGSRLTVL.